These T cell receptor beta chains were read from a single sample in a study of OX40 agonist ivuxolimab in advanced cancers. The method was immunoSEQ multiplex PCR; TCRdb's version includes in-frame clones alone and lacks a portion of them. There are 65,000 to 80,000 clones in the sample; approximately 88% occur only once, and approximately 12% lies in the top ten. The sample in question was CD4+ or CD8+ T cells sorted from blood, obtained in a trial of the OX40 agonist ivuxolimab. These receptors were taken from an adult with an advanced solid tumor such as melanoma, head and neck, liver or kidney cancer. The CDR3 runs from the conserved cysteine through the conserved F or W. Fields, in order: clone size, J gene, V gene, D gene, CDR3 DNA, CDR3 protein. A D gene is named only where the DNA matches it firmly. The size entry is marked missing in some rows and otherwise reads once, few, many or a size class.

clone_size: .
j_call: TRBJ2-3
v_call: TRBV29-1
d_call: .
cdr3_nt: TGCAGCACTTCAAGCGCGTTCACAGATACGCAGTATTTT
cdr3_aa: CSTSSAFTDTQYF

clone_size: .
j_call: TRBJ2-7
v_call: TRBV5-4
d_call: TRBD2
cdr3_nt: TGTGCCAGCAGCTTACTAGCGGGAGAGCCCTACGAGCAGTACTTC
cdr3_aa: CASSLLAGEPYEQYF

clone_size: .
j_call: TRBJ2-5
v_call: TRBV30
d_call: .
cdr3_nt: TGTGCCTGGAGTGTACGGGGGGCGGGAGAGGAGACCCAGTACTTC
cdr3_aa: CAWSVRGAGEETQYF

clone_size: .
j_call: TRBJ2-3
v_call: TRBV14
d_call: .
cdr3_nt: TGTGCCAGCAGCCTTGACACGTCAGATACGCAGTATTTT
cdr3_aa: CASSLDTSDTQYF

clone_size: .
j_call: TRBJ2-7
v_call: TRBV28
d_call: .
cdr3_nt: TGTGCCAGCAGTTTCGCGGGGGCCTCCTACGAGCAGTACTTC
cdr3_aa: CASSFAGASYEQYF

clone_size: .
j_call: TRBJ1-1
v_call: TRBV27
d_call: .
cdr3_nt: TGTGCCAGCAGTCCTCAAACGGTGCTCGGGGACACTGAAGCTTTCTTT
cdr3_aa: CASSPQTVLGDTEAFF

clone_size: .
j_call: TRBJ2-7
v_call: TRBV6-1
d_call: .
cdr3_nt: TGTGCCAGCTCCTACTTCCGGGACGGGGTCTACGAGCAGTACTTC
cdr3_aa: CASSYFRDGVYEQYF

clone_size: .
j_call: TRBJ1-4
v_call: TRBV5-1
d_call: .
cdr3_nt: TGCGCCAGCAGCCCTCAGAGGGTCAATGAAAAACTGTTTTTT
cdr3_aa: CASSPQRVNEKLFF

clone_size: few
j_call: TRBJ2-2
v_call: TRBV6-4
d_call: .
cdr3_nt: TGTGCCAGCAGTGCAGGGAACACCGGGGAGCTGTTTTTT
cdr3_aa: CASSAGNTGELFF

clone_size: .
j_call: TRBJ2-1
v_call: TRBV15
d_call: .
cdr3_nt: TGTGCCACCAGCAGAGATCGAGCAGAGCAGTTCTTC
cdr3_aa: CATSRDRAEQFF

clone_size: .
j_call: TRBJ2-1
v_call: TRBV9
d_call: .
cdr3_nt: TGTGCCAGCAGCGTAGGACGGACTAATGAGCAGTTCTTC
cdr3_aa: CASSVGRTNEQFF

clone_size: .
j_call: TRBJ2-2
v_call: TRBV30
d_call: .
cdr3_nt: TGTGCCTGGAGTAGGAGGGGGCAGTCCGGGGAGCTGTTTTTT
cdr3_aa: CAWSRRGQSGELFF

clone_size: .
j_call: TRBJ1-4
v_call: TRBV19
d_call: .
cdr3_nt: TGTGCCAGTAGAGAACAGGGCCAAAAACTGTTTTTT
cdr3_aa: CASREQGQKLFF

clone_size: .
j_call: TRBJ2-6
v_call: TRBV6-1
d_call: .
cdr3_nt: TGTGCCAGCACCTACTCTGGGGCCAACGTCCTGACTTTC
cdr3_aa: CASTYSGANVLTF

clone_size: .
j_call: TRBJ2-7
v_call: TRBV7-2
d_call: TRBD2
cdr3_nt: TGTGCCAGCAGCCCAGGGACTAGCGGCTACGAGCAGTACTTC
cdr3_aa: CASSPGTSGYEQYF

clone_size: .
j_call: TRBJ1-1
v_call: TRBV5-4
d_call: .
cdr3_nt: TGTGCCAGCAGCTTAGGCCCAGGGGATAACACTGAAGCTTTCTTT
cdr3_aa: CASSLGPGDNTEAFF

clone_size: .
j_call: TRBJ2-3
v_call: TRBV7-9
d_call: .
cdr3_nt: TGTGCCAGCAGGCCCGAGGGGGACGCATTCACAGATACGCAGTATTTT
cdr3_aa: CASRPEGDAFTDTQYF

clone_size: few
j_call: TRBJ1-5
v_call: TRBV4-1
d_call: TRBD1
cdr3_nt: TGCGCCAGCAGCCTCGGGACAGCCCCCAGCTATAGCAATCAGCCCCAGCATTTT
cdr3_aa: CASSLGTAPSYSNQPQHF

clone_size: .
j_call: TRBJ2-7
v_call: TRBV28
d_call: TRBD2
cdr3_nt: TGTGCCAGCAGTTCCCTCACGGGACTAGCGGGAGGGCTTTACGAGCAGTACTTC
cdr3_aa: CASSSLTGLAGGLYEQYF

clone_size: .
j_call: TRBJ1-3
v_call: TRBV9
d_call: .
cdr3_nt: TGTGCCAGCAGCCTCTCCACAACTGACCCCTCTGGAAACACCATATATTTT
cdr3_aa: CASSLSTTDPSGNTIYF

clone_size: .
j_call: TRBJ2-1
v_call: TRBV19
d_call: TRBD2
cdr3_nt: TGTGCCAGTAGTATCCTAGCGGGAGCTCTTGAGCAGTTCTTC
cdr3_aa: CASSILAGALEQFF

clone_size: .
j_call: TRBJ1-5
v_call: TRBV19
d_call: .
cdr3_nt: TGTGCCAGTAGTACAGGGTTGGGCAATCAGCCCCAGCATTTT
cdr3_aa: CASSTGLGNQPQHF

clone_size: .
j_call: TRBJ2-2
v_call: TRBV10-3
d_call: .
cdr3_nt: TGTGCCATCAGGCTTGGCACCGGGGAGCTGTTTTTT
cdr3_aa: CAIRLGTGELFF

clone_size: .
j_call: TRBJ2-6
v_call: TRBV11-2
d_call: .
cdr3_nt: TGTGCCAGCCCCTTCTCTGGGGCCAACGTCCTGACTTTC
cdr3_aa: CASPFSGANVLTF

clone_size: .
j_call: TRBJ2-7
v_call: TRBV7-8
d_call: TRBD2
cdr3_nt: TGTGCCAGCAGCTTAAGTACAGGCAGCCTAGCGGGAGCGGCCTACGAGCAGTACTTC
cdr3_aa: CASSLSTGSLAGAAYEQYF

clone_size: .
j_call: TRBJ2-3
v_call: TRBV11-3
d_call: .
cdr3_nt: TGTGCCAGCAGCTTTCTGACGCGCACAGATACGCAGTATTTT
cdr3_aa: CASSFLTRTDTQYF

clone_size: .
j_call: TRBJ2-1
v_call: TRBV5-1
d_call: TRBD2
cdr3_nt: TGCGCCAGCAGCTTGGTGCCAGGAGGAGCGGGAGGTTTGGATGAGCAGTTCTTC
cdr3_aa: CASSLVPGGAGGLDEQFF

clone_size: .
j_call: TRBJ2-7
v_call: TRBV6-1
d_call: .
cdr3_nt: TGTGCCAGCAGTTTCGGAGGTCAATACTACGAGCAGTACTTC
cdr3_aa: CASSFGGQYYEQYF

clone_size: .
j_call: TRBJ2-5
v_call: TRBV11-2
d_call: TRBD1
cdr3_nt: TGTGCCAGCAGCCGCTACAGGGGGAGCCAAGAGACCCAGTACTTC
cdr3_aa: CASSRYRGSQETQYF

clone_size: once
j_call: TRBJ1-2
v_call: TRBV5-1
d_call: .
cdr3_nt: TGCGCCAGCAGCGCCGGACAGACTCTAGGCTATGGCTACACCTTC
cdr3_aa: CASSAGQTLGYGYTF

clone_size: once
j_call: TRBJ2-7
v_call: TRBV30
d_call: .
cdr3_nt: TGTGCCTGCCTTGGGTCCGAAACCAGCTACGAGCAGTACTTC
cdr3_aa: CACLGSETSYEQYF

clone_size: few
j_call: TRBJ2-7
v_call: TRBV6-5
d_call: .
cdr3_nt: TGTGCCAGCGAGCCAAGGAGCTCCTACGAGCAGTACTTC
cdr3_aa: CASEPRSSYEQYF

clone_size: .
j_call: TRBJ2-3
v_call: TRBV4-1
d_call: TRBD2
cdr3_nt: TGCGCCAGCAGCCAAGAGCTAGCGGGAGGGCTGGATACGCAGTATTTT
cdr3_aa: CASSQELAGGLDTQYF

clone_size: .
j_call: TRBJ2-3
v_call: TRBV5-1
d_call: .
cdr3_nt: TGCGCCAGCAGCTTGTATTCGGCTAGCGAAAGCACAGATACGCAGTATTTT
cdr3_aa: CASSLYSASESTDTQYF

clone_size: .
j_call: TRBJ1-1
v_call: TRBV19
d_call: .
cdr3_nt: TGTGCCAGTAGTTCATACACTGAAGCTTTCTTT
cdr3_aa: CASSSYTEAFF

clone_size: few
j_call: TRBJ2-2
v_call: TRBV6-4
d_call: .
cdr3_nt: TGTGCCAGCAGTGGCTCTCCGGAGGGAACCGGGGAGCTGTTTTTT
cdr3_aa: CASSGSPEGTGELFF

clone_size: .
j_call: TRBJ2-7
v_call: TRBV2
d_call: .
cdr3_nt: TGTGCCAGCAGACCACCGGGACTGCGAACCTACGAGCAGTACTTC
cdr3_aa: CASRPPGLRTYEQYF

clone_size: .
j_call: TRBJ1-2
v_call: TRBV30
d_call: .
cdr3_nt: TGTGCCTGGAGTGTTTCCGTAGGAATCTATGGCTACACCTTC
cdr3_aa: CAWSVSVGIYGYTF

clone_size: .
j_call: TRBJ1-1
v_call: TRBV9
d_call: .
cdr3_nt: TGTGCCAGCAGCCCTCACGTGGGAGGGGTTGCCACTGAAGCTTTCTTT
cdr3_aa: CASSPHVGGVATEAFF

clone_size: .
j_call: TRBJ1-1
v_call: TRBV10-3
d_call: .
cdr3_nt: TGTGCCATCAGTGAGTCTAGACAGCTGAACACTGAAGCTTTCTTT
cdr3_aa: CAISESRQLNTEAFF

clone_size: once
j_call: TRBJ2-5
v_call: TRBV5-4
d_call: TRBD2
cdr3_nt: TGTGCCAGCAGCACAGGGACTAGCGAACAAGAGACCCAGTACTTC
cdr3_aa: CASSTGTSEQETQYF

clone_size: .
j_call: TRBJ2-1
v_call: TRBV5-1
d_call: .
cdr3_nt: TGCGCCAGCAGCCCCCCGGATTCCTACAATGAGCAGTTCTTC
cdr3_aa: CASSPPDSYNEQFF

clone_size: once
j_call: TRBJ1-1
v_call: TRBV7-8
d_call: .
cdr3_nt: TGTGCCAGCAGCTTAGAACAAACTGAAGCTTTCTTT
cdr3_aa: CASSLEQTEAFF

clone_size: once
j_call: TRBJ2-1
v_call: TRBV27
d_call: .
cdr3_nt: TGTGCCAGCAGGGACTTCAACAATGAGCAGTTCTTC
cdr3_aa: CASRDFNNEQFF

clone_size: .
j_call: TRBJ2-6
v_call: TRBV29-1
d_call: .
cdr3_nt: TGCAGCGTTGAGGGACGAGAGCCTTCTGGGGCCAACGTCCTGACTTTC
cdr3_aa: CSVEGREPSGANVLTF

clone_size: .
j_call: TRBJ2-2
v_call: TRBV5-1
d_call: TRBD2
cdr3_nt: TGCGCCAGCAGCTTGGCTAGCGGGGCGAACACCGGGGAGCTGTTTTTT
cdr3_aa: CASSLASGANTGELFF

clone_size: .
j_call: TRBJ2-7
v_call: TRBV6-5
d_call: .
cdr3_nt: TGTGCCAGCAAGTCCGGGAGCTCCTACGAGCAGTACTTC
cdr3_aa: CASKSGSSYEQYF

clone_size: .
j_call: TRBJ2-3
v_call: TRBV20-1
d_call: .
cdr3_nt: TGCAGTGCTTTTCGGCATACGCAGTATTTT
cdr3_aa: CSAFRHTQYF

clone_size: .
j_call: TRBJ2-3
v_call: TRBV11-2
d_call: TRBD2
cdr3_nt: TGTGCCAGCAGTCCCCGGGTAGCGGGAGAGACAGATACGCAGTATTTT
cdr3_aa: CASSPRVAGETDTQYF

clone_size: .
j_call: TRBJ2-1
v_call: TRBV11-3
d_call: TRBD2
cdr3_nt: TGTGCCAGCCATGGGCGGGAGGACTACAATGAGCAGTTCTTC
cdr3_aa: CASHGREDYNEQFF

clone_size: .
j_call: TRBJ2-3
v_call: TRBV7-3
d_call: TRBD2
cdr3_nt: TGTGCCAGCAGCTTAGTCGGGGGGACCACAGATACGCAGTATTTT
cdr3_aa: CASSLVGGTTDTQYF

clone_size: .
j_call: TRBJ2-7
v_call: TRBV9
d_call: TRBD1
cdr3_nt: TGTGCCAGCAGCGTGGATGACAGGGGATCCTACGAGCAGTACTTC
cdr3_aa: CASSVDDRGSYEQYF

clone_size: .
j_call: TRBJ2-7
v_call: TRBV7-9
d_call: TRBD1
cdr3_nt: TGTGCCAGCAGCTTAAGGGCAGGGGGATACGAGCAGTACTTC
cdr3_aa: CASSLRAGGYEQYF

clone_size: .
j_call: TRBJ1-6
v_call: TRBV15
d_call: TRBD1
cdr3_nt: TGTGCCACCAGCGCAAACAGGGGGAGCTCCTATAATTCACCCCTCCACTTT
cdr3_aa: CATSANRGSSYNSPLHF

clone_size: .
j_call: TRBJ2-7
v_call: TRBV7-3
d_call: TRBD2
cdr3_nt: TGTGCCAGCAGCCCGTCGTACGGGAGGGCAATCGACGAGCAGTACTTC
cdr3_aa: CASSPSYGRAIDEQYF

clone_size: .
j_call: TRBJ2-5
v_call: TRBV7-9
d_call: TRBD2
cdr3_nt: TGTGCCAGCAGCCCCCCCCAGCGGGAGTATAAGACCCAGTACTTC
cdr3_aa: CASSPPQREYKTQYF

clone_size: .
j_call: TRBJ1-1
v_call: TRBV5-4
d_call: .
cdr3_nt: TGTGCCAGCAGCTTGGCCGGGAACACTGAAGCTTTCTTT
cdr3_aa: CASSLAGNTEAFF

clone_size: .
j_call: TRBJ2-7
v_call: TRBV19
d_call: TRBD1
cdr3_nt: TGTGCCAGTAGTGTTCGCCTCGGGACAGGGTACGAGCAGTACTTC
cdr3_aa: CASSVRLGTGYEQYF

clone_size: .
j_call: TRBJ2-7
v_call: TRBV19
d_call: .
cdr3_nt: TGTGCCAGTAGTATGTATGGCCAAACCTACGAGCAGTACTTC
cdr3_aa: CASSMYGQTYEQYF